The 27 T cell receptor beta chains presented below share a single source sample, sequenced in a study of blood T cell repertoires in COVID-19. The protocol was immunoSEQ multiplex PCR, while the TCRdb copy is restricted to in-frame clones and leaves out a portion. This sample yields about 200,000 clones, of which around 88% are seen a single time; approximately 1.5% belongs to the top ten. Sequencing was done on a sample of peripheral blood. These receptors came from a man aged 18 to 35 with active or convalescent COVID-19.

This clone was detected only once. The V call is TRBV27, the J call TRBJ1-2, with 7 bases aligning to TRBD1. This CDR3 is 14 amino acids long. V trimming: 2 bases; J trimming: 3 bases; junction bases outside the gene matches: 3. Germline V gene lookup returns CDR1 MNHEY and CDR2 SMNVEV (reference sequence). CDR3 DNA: TGTGCCAGCAGTTTAAAGCAGGGGGACTATGGCTACACCTTC. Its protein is CASSLKQGDYGYTF.

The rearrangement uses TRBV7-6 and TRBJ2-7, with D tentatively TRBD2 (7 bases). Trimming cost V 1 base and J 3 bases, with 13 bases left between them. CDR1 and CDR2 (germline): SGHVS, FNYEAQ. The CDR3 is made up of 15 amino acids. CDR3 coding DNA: TGTGCCAGCAGCTTAGGGGAAGGGGGGGGCTACGAGCAGTACTTC. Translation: CASSLGEGGGYEQYF.

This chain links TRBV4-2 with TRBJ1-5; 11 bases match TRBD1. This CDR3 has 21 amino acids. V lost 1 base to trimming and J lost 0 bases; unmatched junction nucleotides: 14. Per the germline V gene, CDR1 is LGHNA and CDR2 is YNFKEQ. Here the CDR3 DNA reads TGTGCCAGCAGCCAAGTTCCTGTTGGGACAGGGGGTTCTTTTAGCAATCAGCCCCAGCATTTT. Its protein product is CASSQVPVGTGGSFSNQPQHF.

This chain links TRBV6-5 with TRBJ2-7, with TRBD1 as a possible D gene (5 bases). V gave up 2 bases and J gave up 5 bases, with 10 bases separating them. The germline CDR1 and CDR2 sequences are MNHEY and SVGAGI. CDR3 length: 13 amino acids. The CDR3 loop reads CASSYGPGNEQYF. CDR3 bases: TGTGCCAGCAGTTACGGGCCAGGGAACGAGCAGTACTTC.

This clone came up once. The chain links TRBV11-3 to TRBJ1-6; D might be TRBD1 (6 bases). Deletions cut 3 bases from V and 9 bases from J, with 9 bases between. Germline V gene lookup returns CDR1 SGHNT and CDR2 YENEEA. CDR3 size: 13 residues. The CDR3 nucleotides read TGTGCCAGCAGCTTTAACAGGGTTTCACCCCTCCACTTT. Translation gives CASSFNRVSPLHF.

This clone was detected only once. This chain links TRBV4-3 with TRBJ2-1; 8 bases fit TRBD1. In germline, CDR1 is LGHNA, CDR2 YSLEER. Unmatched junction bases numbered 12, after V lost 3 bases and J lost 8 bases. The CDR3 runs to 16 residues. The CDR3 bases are TGCGCCAGCAGCCAGGCCACCGGGACAGGCTCAGATGAGCAGTTCTTC. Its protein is CASSQATGTGSDEQFF.

Here the CDR3 reads CASSLGRGTGGGNTIYF. In nucleotides, the CDR3 is TGTGCCAGCAGCTTAGGAAGGGGCACAGGGGGTGGAAACACCATATATTTT. The chain combines TRBV7-2 with TRBJ1-3, with 8 nucleotides matching TRBD1. The CDR3 runs to 17 residues. Germline assignment: CDR1 SGHTA and CDR2 FQGNSA. With V trimmed by 1 base and J by 3 bases, 8 bases remained unmatched. The full variable domain, in which reference TRBV7-2 and TRBJ1-3 provide the parts outside the CDR3, is GAGVSQSPSNKVTEKGKDVELRCDPISGHTALYWYRQSLGQGLEFLIYFQGNSAPDKSGLPSDRFSAERTGGSVSTLTIQRTQQEDSAVYLCASSLGRGTGGGNTIYFGEGSWLTVV.

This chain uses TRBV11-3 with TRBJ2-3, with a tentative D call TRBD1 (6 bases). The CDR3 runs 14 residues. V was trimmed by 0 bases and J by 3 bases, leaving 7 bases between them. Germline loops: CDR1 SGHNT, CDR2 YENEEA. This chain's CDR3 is CASSLDQGTDTQYF. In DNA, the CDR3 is TGTGCCAGCAGCTTAGATCAGGGGACAGATACGCAGTATTTT.

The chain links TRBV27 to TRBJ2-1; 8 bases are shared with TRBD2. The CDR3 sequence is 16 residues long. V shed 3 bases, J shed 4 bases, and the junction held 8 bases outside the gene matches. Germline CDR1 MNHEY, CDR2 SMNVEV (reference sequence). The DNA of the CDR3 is TGTGCCAGCAGTTTTGTGTCCCCTAGCGGGTACAATGAGCAGTTCTTC. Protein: CASSFVSPSGYNEQFF.

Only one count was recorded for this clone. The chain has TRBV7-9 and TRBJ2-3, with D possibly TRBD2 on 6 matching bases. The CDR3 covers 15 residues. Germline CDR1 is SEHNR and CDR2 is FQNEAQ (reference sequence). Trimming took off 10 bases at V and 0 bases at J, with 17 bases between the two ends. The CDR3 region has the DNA TGTGCCACCAATTCGGTCAGCGGGAGCACAGATACGCAGTATTTT. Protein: CATNSVSGSTDTQYF.

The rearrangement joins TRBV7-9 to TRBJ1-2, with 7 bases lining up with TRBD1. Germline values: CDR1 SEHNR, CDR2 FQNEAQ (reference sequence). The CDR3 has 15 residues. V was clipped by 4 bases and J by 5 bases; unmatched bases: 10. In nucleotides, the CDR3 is TGTGCCAGCAGCTCACCGACAGGGAAAGTATATGGCTACACCTTC. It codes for CASSSPTGKVYGYTF. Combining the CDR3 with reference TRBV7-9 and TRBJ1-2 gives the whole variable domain DTGVSQNPRHKITKRGQNVTFRCDPISEHNRLYWYRQTLGQGPEFLTYFQNEAQLEKSRLLSDRFSAERPKGSFSTLEIQRTEQGDSAMYLCASSSPTGKVYGYTFGSGTRLTVV.

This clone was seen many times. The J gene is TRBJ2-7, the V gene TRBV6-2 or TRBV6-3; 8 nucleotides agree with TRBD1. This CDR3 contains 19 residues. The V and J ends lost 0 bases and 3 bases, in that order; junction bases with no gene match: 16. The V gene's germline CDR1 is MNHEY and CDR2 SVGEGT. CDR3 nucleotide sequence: TGTGCCAGCAGTTACTCTGTGTTGGTGCTCGGACAGGGAGACTACGAGCAGTACTTC. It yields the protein CASSYSVLVLGQGDYEQYF.

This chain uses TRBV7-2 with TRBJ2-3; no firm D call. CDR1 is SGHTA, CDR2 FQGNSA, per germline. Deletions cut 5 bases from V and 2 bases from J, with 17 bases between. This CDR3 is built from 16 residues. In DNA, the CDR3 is TGTGCCAGCAGCAGTCGCCTAGTATTTTACACAGATACGCAGTATTTT. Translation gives CASSSRLVFYTDTQYF.

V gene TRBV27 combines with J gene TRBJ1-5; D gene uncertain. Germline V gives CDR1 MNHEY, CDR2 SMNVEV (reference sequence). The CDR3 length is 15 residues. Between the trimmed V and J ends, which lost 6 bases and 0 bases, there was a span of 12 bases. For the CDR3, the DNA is TGTGCCAGCAGAGGCACAGTTTATAGCAATCAGCCCCAGCATTTT. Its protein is CASRGTVYSNQPQHF.

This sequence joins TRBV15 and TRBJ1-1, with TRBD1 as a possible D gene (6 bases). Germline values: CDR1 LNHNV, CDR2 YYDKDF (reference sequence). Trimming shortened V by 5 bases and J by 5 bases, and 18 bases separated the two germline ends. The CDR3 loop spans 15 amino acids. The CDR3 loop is CATSGLSGTPTEAFF. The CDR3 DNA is TGTGCCACCAGCGGACTGTCAGGGACACCGACTGAAGCTTTCTTT.

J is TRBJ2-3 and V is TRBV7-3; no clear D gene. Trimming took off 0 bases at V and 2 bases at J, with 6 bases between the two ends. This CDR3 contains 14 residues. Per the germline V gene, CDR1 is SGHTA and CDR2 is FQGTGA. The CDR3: CASSLTGVTDTQYF. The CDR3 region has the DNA TGTGCCAGCAGCTTAACAGGAGTCACAGATACGCAGTATTTT.

DNA of the CDR3: TGTGCCAGCAGCCGCGGACAATCCTACGAGCAGTACTTC. Translating it yields CASSRGQSYEQYF. The V gene is TRBV6-5, the J gene TRBJ2-7; weak D call: TRBD1 (5 bases). CDR1 and CDR2 from the germline V gene are MNHEY and SVGAGI. V lost 6 bases and J lost 1, with 10 bases in between. The CDR3 runs to 13 residues.

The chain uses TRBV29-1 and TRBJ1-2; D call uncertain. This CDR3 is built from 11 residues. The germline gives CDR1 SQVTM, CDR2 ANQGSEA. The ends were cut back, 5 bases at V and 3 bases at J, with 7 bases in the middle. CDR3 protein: CSVSRDYGYTF. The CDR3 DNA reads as TGCAGCGTTTCACGAGACTATGGCTACACCTTC. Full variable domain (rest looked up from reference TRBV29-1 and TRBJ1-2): SAVISQKPSRDICQRGTSLTIQCQVDSQVTMMFWYRQQPGQSLTLIATANQGSEATYESGFVIDKFPISRPNLTFSTLTVSNMSPEDSSIYLCSVSRDYGYTFGSGTRLTVV.

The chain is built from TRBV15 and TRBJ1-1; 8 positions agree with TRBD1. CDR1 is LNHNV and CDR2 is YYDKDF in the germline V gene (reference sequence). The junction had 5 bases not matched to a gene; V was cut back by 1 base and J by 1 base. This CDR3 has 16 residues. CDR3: CATSRAGGQANTEAFF. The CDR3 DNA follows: TGTGCCACCAGCAGAGCTGGGGGACAGGCGAACACTGAAGCTTTCTTT. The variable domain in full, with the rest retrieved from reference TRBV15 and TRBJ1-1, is DAMVIQNPRYQVTQFGKPVTLSCSQTLNHNVMYWYQQKSSQAPKLLFHYYDKDFNNEADTPDNFQSRRPNTSFCFLDIRSPGLGDTAMYLCATSRAGGQANTEAFFGQGTRLTVV.

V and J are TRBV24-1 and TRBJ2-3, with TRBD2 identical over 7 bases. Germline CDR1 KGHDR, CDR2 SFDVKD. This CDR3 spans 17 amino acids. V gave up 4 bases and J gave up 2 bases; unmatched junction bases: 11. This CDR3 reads CATSDQTLAAVTDTQYF. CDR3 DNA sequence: TGTGCCACCAGTGACCAAACTCTAGCGGCGGTCACAGATACGCAGTATTTT.

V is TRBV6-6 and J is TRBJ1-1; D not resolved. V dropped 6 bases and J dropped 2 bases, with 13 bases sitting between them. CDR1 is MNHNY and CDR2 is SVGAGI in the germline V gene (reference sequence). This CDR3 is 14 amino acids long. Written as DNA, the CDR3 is TGTGCCAGCAGCGAACACCGACACAACACTGAAGCTTTCTTT. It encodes CASSEHRHNTEAFF.

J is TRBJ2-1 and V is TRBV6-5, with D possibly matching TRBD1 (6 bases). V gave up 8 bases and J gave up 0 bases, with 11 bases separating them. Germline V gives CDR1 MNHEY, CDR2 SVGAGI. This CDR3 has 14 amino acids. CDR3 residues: CASRGGSSYNEQFF. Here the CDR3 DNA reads TGTGCCAGCCGAGGGGGAAGCTCCTACAATGAGCAGTTCTTC.

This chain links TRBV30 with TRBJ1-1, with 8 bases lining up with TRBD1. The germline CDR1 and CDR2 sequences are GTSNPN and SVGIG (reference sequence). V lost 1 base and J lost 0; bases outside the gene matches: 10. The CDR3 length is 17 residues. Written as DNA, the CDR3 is TGTGCCTGGAGTGCTTTCGGGACAGGATATATGAACACTGAAGCTTTCTTT. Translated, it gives CAWSAFGTGYMNTEAFF.

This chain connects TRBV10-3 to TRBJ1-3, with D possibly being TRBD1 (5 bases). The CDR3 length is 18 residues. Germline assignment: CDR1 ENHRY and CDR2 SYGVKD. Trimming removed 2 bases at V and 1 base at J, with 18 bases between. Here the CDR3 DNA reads TGTGCCATCAGTGAGCCTTTCCGTTCCAGGGTTTCTGGAAACACCATATATTTT. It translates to CAISEPFRSRVSGNTIYF.

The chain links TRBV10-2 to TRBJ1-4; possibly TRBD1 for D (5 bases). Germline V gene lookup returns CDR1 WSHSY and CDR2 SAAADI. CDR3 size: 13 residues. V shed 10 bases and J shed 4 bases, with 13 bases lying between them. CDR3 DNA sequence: TGCGCCACTGGGGGGAGCTATAATGAAAAACTGTTTTTT. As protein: CATGGSYNEKLFF.

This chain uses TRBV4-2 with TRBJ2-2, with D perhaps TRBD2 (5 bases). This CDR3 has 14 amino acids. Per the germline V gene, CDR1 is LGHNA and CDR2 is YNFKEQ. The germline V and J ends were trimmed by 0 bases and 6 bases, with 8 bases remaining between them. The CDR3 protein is CASSQDTGSGELFF. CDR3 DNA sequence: TGTGCCAGCAGCCAAGATACGGGGTCCGGGGAGCTGTTTTTT.

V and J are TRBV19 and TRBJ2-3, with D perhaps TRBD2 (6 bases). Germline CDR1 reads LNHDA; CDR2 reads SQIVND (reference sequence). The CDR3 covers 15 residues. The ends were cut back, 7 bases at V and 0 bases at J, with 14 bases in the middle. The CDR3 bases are TGTGCCAGTAAGGCGGGACCGAGTAGCACAGATACGCAGTATTTT. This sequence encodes CASKAGPSSTDTQYF.